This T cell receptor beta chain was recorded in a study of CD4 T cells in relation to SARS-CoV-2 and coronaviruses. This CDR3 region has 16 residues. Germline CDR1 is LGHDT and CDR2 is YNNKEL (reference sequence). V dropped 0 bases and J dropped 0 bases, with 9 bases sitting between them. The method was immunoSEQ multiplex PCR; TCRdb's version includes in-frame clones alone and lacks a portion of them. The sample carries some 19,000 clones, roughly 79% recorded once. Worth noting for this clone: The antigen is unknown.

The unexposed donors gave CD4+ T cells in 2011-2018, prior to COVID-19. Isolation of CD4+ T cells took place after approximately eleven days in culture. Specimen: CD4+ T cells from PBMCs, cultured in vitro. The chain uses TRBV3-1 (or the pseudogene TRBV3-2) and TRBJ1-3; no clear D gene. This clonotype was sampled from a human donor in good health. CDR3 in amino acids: CASSQDPAGSGNTIYF. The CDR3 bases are TGTGCCAGCAGCCAAGATCCGGCAGGCTCTGGAAACACCATATATTTT.